The next 29 T cell receptor beta chains were all read from a single sample in a study of breast tumors, draining lymph nodes, adjacent tissues. Samples came from axillary lymph nodes draining the breast cancer. Via MiXCR, TCRdb re-called the multiplex PCR reads, giving one row per CDR3 protein. In the table there are 130,000 or so distinct CDR3 sequences, about 30% of which are singletons. Sequenced: axillary lymph node tissue. Receptors were obtained from a female donor with breast cancer. Some clones in this sample may be carry-over from other donors' samples.

This clonotype came up many times. J is TRBJ1-5 and V is TRBV20-1, with D possibly TRBD1 on 5 matching bases. This CDR3 spans 14 amino acids. CDR1 is DFQATT and CDR2 is SNEGSKA in the germline V gene (reference sequence). Deletions cut 6 bases from V and 6 bases from J, with 18 bases between. CDR3 residues: CSAGWGFGTQPQHF. The DNA of the CDR3 is TGCAGTGCGGGGTGGGGGTTTGGGACTCAGCCCCAGCATTTT.

This clonotype was recorded many times. The chain is built from TRBV29-1 and TRBJ2-2; tentatively, D is TRBD1 (5 bases). Germline lookup yields CDR1 SQVTM and CDR2 ANQGSEA. With 7 bases removed from V and 2 bases from J, the gap between germline ends came to 8 bases. The CDR3 spans 12 residues. CDR3 coding DNA: TGCAGCGCGACAGTAAACACCGGGGAGCTGTTTTTT. It yields the protein CSATVNTGELFF.

This clonotype has at least ten counts. The rearrangement links TRBV7-8 to TRBJ2-5; unclear D gene. The CDR3 sequence is 12 residues long. With 6 bases removed from V and 5 bases from J, the gap between germline ends came to 10 bases. Germline loops: CDR1 SGHVS, CDR2 FQNEAQ. The CDR3, as DNA: TGTGCCAGCAGTCCAAGTTGGGAGACCCAGTACTTC. Its protein product is CASSPSWETQYF. Full variable domain (rest looked up from reference TRBV7-8 and TRBJ2-5): GAGVSQSPRYKVAKRGQDVALRCDPISGHVSLFWYQQALGQGPEFLTYFQNEAQLDKSGLPSDRFFAERPEGSVSTLKIQRTQQEDSAVYLCASSPSWETQYFGPGTRLLVL.

This clonotype showed up many times. The chain joins TRBV9 to TRBJ2-1, with D perhaps matching TRBD2 (6 bases). The germline V and J ends were trimmed by 5 bases and 6 bases, with 15 bases remaining between them. The CDR3 loop spans 14 amino acids. Germline CDR1 is SGDLS and CDR2 is YYNGEE. The DNA for the CDR3 is TGTGCCAGCAGTCGTTCACCTAGCGTCAATGAGCAGTTCTTC. It codes for CASSRSPSVNEQFF. Together with reference TRBV9 and TRBJ2-1, the CDR3 gives the full variable domain: DSGVTQTPKHLITATGQRVTLRCSPRSGDLSVYWYQQSLDQGLQFLIQYYNGEERAKGNILERFSAQQFPDLHSELNLSSLELGDSALYFCASSRSPSVNEQFFGPGTRLTVL.

This clonotype was observed many times. The V and J genes are TRBV18 and TRBJ2-5, with 10 nucleotides matching TRBD1. This CDR3 has 14 amino acids. With V trimmed by 3 bases and J by 6 bases, 4 bases remained unmatched. Germline V lookup: CDR1 KGHSH, CDR2 LQKENI. CDR3 sequence: CASSPLDRGKTQYF. CDR3 DNA sequence: TGTGCCAGCTCACCTTTGGACAGGGGGAAGACCCAGTACTTC.

The genes are TRBV15 and TRBJ1-3, with D perhaps matching TRBD1 (5 bases). Germline CDR1 reads LNHNV; CDR2 reads YYDKDF (reference sequence). The V end lost 0 bases, the J end lost 0 bases, and 12 bases lay between the germline ends. The CDR3 sequence is 17 residues long. The CDR3 loop reads CATSRDDSLCSGNTIYF. CDR3 nucleotide sequence: TGTGCCACCAGCAGAGATGACAGCCTGTGCTCTGGAAACACCATATATTTT.

This clonotype was seen repeatedly, ten times or more. The V call is TRBV7-2, the J call TRBJ2-1; the D gene is possibly TRBD2 (5 bases). This CDR3 comprises 15 residues. Trimming shortened V by 1 base and J by 1 base, and 8 bases separated the two germline ends. CDR1 and CDR2 from the germline V gene are SGHTA and FQGNSA. In DNA, the CDR3 is TGTGCCAGCAGCTTAGTGGCGGGTTCCTACAATGAGCAGTTCTTC. This codes for CASSLVAGSYNEQFF. Complete variable domain (other parts from reference TRBV7-2 and TRBJ2-1): GAGVSQSPSNKVTEKGKDVELRCDPISGHTALYWYRQSLGQGLEFLIYFQGNSAPDKSGLPSDRFSAERTGGSVSTLTIQRTQQEDSAVYLCASSLVAGSYNEQFFGPGTRLTVL.

About this clonotype: Because the CDR3's place on the DNA is in doubt, the DNA is left out and the CDR3 is given as listed by TCRdb. V is TRBV7-9 and J is TRBJ2-5; the table assigns TRBD1, which was not confirmed against the DNA. The CDR3 spans 21 amino acids, including both terminal residues. In germline, CDR1 is SEHNR, CDR2 FQNEAQ (reference sequence). CDR3 in amino acids: CASSFYICSALMSGGEETQYF.

This clonotype was observed a few times. Just one base apart from a much larger clone, this may be a read error. The gene calls are TRBV20-1 and TRBJ2-4, with a possible D match to TRBD2 (6 bases). V lost 7 bases and J 9 bases, leaving 22 bases between the germline ends. Germline CDR1 is DFQATT and CDR2 is SNEGSKA (reference sequence). CDR3 size: 14 residues. CDR3 residues: CSVRRTGEITIQYF. Here the CDR3 DNA reads TGCAGTGTCAGAAGAACGGGGGAGATAACCATTCAGTACTTC.

This clonotype was recorded many times. This chain links TRBV19 with TRBJ1-5; no clear D. CDR1 and CDR2 from the germline V gene are LNHDA and SQIVND (reference sequence). The V and J ends lost 3 bases and 1 base respectively, with 7 bases between them. CDR3 length equals 14 residues. The CDR3 sequence is CASSIVGSNQPQHF. The CDR3 DNA follows: TGTGCCAGTAGTATTGTCGGGAGCAATCAGCCCCAGCATTTT.

Note on this clonotype: This may be a read error, as it is one base from a much larger clone. The V and J genes are TRBV6-2 or TRBV6-3 and TRBJ2-5, with no clear D. The germline V gene encodes CDR1 MNHEY and CDR2 SVGEGT. The CDR3 is 11 residues long. Trimming took off 10 bases at V and 2 bases at J, with 8 bases between the two ends. CDR3 amino acids: CANIAQETQYF. CDR3 in DNA: TGTGCCAACATTGCACAAGAGACCCAGTACTTC.

The chain combines TRBV19 with TRBJ2-7, with 8 bases lining up with TRBD1. Germline V CDR1 and CDR2: LNHDA, SQIVND (reference sequence). The CDR3 is 15 amino acids. J lost 2 bases, V lost 10 bases, and 13 bases had no gene match. The CDR3 loop is CATPRPQTGAYEQYF. CDR3 coding DNA: TGTGCCACCCCCAGGCCCCAGACAGGGGCCTACGAGCAGTACTTC.

Ten or more counts support this clonotype. V and J are TRBV6-6 and TRBJ2-7, with D tentatively TRBD1 (5 bases). The CDR3 loop spans 14 amino acids. V dropped 6 bases and J dropped 6 bases, with 18 bases sitting between them. Germline V gene lookup returns CDR1 MNHNY and CDR2 SVGAGI (reference sequence). The CDR3 loop reads CASSPPGRVGEQYF. The CDR3, as DNA: TGTGCCAGCAGCCCCCCCGGCAGGGTCGGCGAGCAGTACTTC.

This clonotype appeared many times. The chain uses TRBV20-1 and TRBJ1-2; D remains ambiguous. The germline V and J ends were trimmed by 0 bases and 8 bases, with 7 bases remaining between them. Germline lookup yields CDR1 DFQATT and CDR2 SNEGSKA (reference sequence). This CDR3 comprises 11 residues. In DNA form, the CDR3 reads TGCAGTGCTAGAGATGGAGGGGGCTACACCTTC. As protein: CSARDGGGYTF.

A word on this clonotype: Since a much larger clone is just one base distant, this may be a read error. The J gene is TRBJ1-6, the V gene TRBV6-6; the D gene is possibly TRBD1 (6 bases). Germline V lookup: CDR1 MNHNY, CDR2 SVGAGI (reference sequence). The CDR3 length is 15 residues. V lost 6 bases to trimming and J lost 4 bases, with 13 bases between them. This CDR3 is CASRRHQGYNSPLHF. The CDR3 DNA is TGTGCCAGCAGACGCCATCAGGGGTATAATTCACCCCTCCACTTT.

The sample holds many counts of this clonotype. This chain connects TRBV7-9 to TRBJ2-5; D not certain. Germline-derived CDR1 and CDR2 are SEHNR and FQNEAQ (reference sequence). Trimming removed 2 bases at V and 4 bases at J, with 2 bases between. The CDR3 runs to 11 residues. The CDR3 region is CASSLSETQYF. For the CDR3, the DNA is TGTGCCAGCAGCTTATCAGAGACCCAGTACTTC. The entire variable domain, with the rest obtained from reference TRBV7-9 and TRBJ2-5, is as follows: DTGVSQNPRHKITKRGQNVTFRCDPISEHNRLYWYRQTLGQGPEFLTYFQNEAQLEKSRLLSDRFSAERPKGSFSTLEIQRTEQGDSAMYLCASSLSETQYFGPGTRLLVL.

Many counts were recorded for this clonotype. The chain links TRBV6-1 to TRBJ2-7; D call uncertain. V lost 1 base and J lost 2, with 12 bases in between. Looked up from germline, CDR1 is MNHNS and CDR2 is SASEGT. The CDR3 length is 15 residues. CDR3: CASSEGSAGTYEQYF. The CDR3 DNA reads TGTGCCAGCAGTGAAGGCTCGGCAGGTACCTACGAGCAGTACTTC.

Ten or more counts support this clonotype. The chain links TRBV7-9 to TRBJ2-6; TRBD1 aligns across 9 bases. The CDR3 length is 17 residues. The germline V gene encodes CDR1 SEHNR and CDR2 FQNEAQ (reference sequence). V lost 5 bases and J lost 3; bases outside the gene matches: 8. In DNA form, the CDR3 reads TGTGCCAGCAGCCGGAGGACAGGGGCAGGTGGGGCCAACGTCCTGACTTTC. It encodes CASSRRTGAGGANVLTF.

There are many counts of this clonotype. A junction end diverges from the germline sequence, so it may reflect a read error. The chain combines TRBV5-8 with TRBJ2-7, with 7 bases aligning to TRBD1. This CDR3 is built from 11 residues. CDR1 is SGHTS, CDR2 YDEGEE, per germline. The CDR3, as DNA: TGTGCCAGCAGCAAACAGGGGACGCTCTTCTTC. Its translation: CASSKQGTLFF. Based on the CDR3 plus reference TRBV5-8 and TRBJ2-7, the full variable domain is EAGVTQSPTHLIKTRGQQATLRCSPISGHTSVYWYQQALGLGLQFLLWYDEGEERNRGNFPPRFSGRQFPNYSSELNVNALELEDSALYLCASSKQGTLFFGPGTRLTVT.

This clonotype was observed a single time. J is TRBJ2-1 and V is TRBV7-3; TRBD2 agrees at 8 bases. The germline V gene has CDR1 SGHTA and CDR2 FQGTGA. The ends lost 3 bases at V and 5 bases at J; junction bases unmatched: 3. The CDR3 contains 14 residues. This CDR3 is CASSLREEDNEQFF. The CDR3 DNA reads as TGTGCCAGCAGCTTGCGGGAGGAGGACAATGAGCAGTTCTTC.

This clonotype occurred many times. J is TRBJ2-1 and V is TRBV5-8; TRBD1 is a possible D gene (6 bases). The CDR3 is 15 amino acids. Germline CDR1 and CDR2: SGHTS and YDEGEE. Trimming removed 3 bases from V and 1 base from J, with 11 bases in between. CDR3 amino acids: CASSWGLGSYNEQFF. The CDR3 nucleotides are TGTGCCAGCAGCTGGGGGCTAGGGTCCTACAATGAGCAGTTCTTC.

The genes are TRBV9 and TRBJ2-7; TRBD1 aligns across 8 bases. Trimming at V came to 5 bases and at J to 4 bases, leaving 11 bases not matched to a gene. The CDR3 is 15 amino acids. Germline CDR1 and CDR2: SGDLS and YYNGEE. CDR3 coding DNA: TGTGCCAGCAGTCGACCGGGACAGGCGACTTACGAGCAGTACTTC. Translation: CASSRPGQATYEQYF.

This clonotype was recorded many times. The chain links TRBV15 to TRBJ1-4, with D unclear. V was pared by 1 base and J by 0 bases, with 6 bases between. Germline-derived CDR1 and CDR2 are LNHNV and YYDKDF (reference sequence). The CDR3 sequence is 15 residues long. CDR3 DNA sequence: TGTGCCACCAGCAGAGGGCCCGCAACTAATGAAAAACTGTTTTTT. It translates to CATSRGPATNEKLFF.

At least ten counts were recorded for this clonotype. This sequence joins TRBV4-3 and TRBJ2-2; the match to TRBD2 covers 10 bases. V dropped 1 base and J dropped 3; count of bases not matched to a gene: 8. This CDR3 is 18 amino acids long. Germline CDR1 and CDR2: LGHNA and YSLEER. CDR3 amino acids: CASSQGLLAGYDTGELFF. The DNA of the CDR3 is TGCGCCAGCAGCCAAGGTTTACTAGCGGGGTATGACACCGGGGAGCTGTTTTTT.

This clonotype was seen many times. The chain links TRBV6-2 or TRBV6-3 to TRBJ1-5; tentatively, D is TRBD1 (6 bases). CDR1 is MNHEY and CDR2 is SVGEGT in the germline V gene. The germline V and J ends were trimmed by 4 bases and 4 bases, with 11 bases remaining between them. The CDR3 is 14 residues long. The CDR3 DNA follows: TGTGCCAGCAGTTTGAGGACAGAGAATCAGCCCCAGCATTTT. Its translation is CASSLRTENQPQHF.

The rearrangement links TRBV11-2 to TRBJ1-2, with D possibly TRBD1 on 5 matching bases. V was cut by 1 base and J by 12 bases, with 12 bases left in between. This CDR3 has 12 residues. Germline V gives CDR1 SGHAT, CDR2 FQNNGV. DNA for the CDR3: TGTGCCAGCAGCTTAGGGGGGAGTGGAAACACCTTC. Protein product: CASSLGGSGNTF.

Ten or more counts support this clonotype. The gene calls are TRBV9 and TRBJ2-3; tentative D call: TRBD1 (5 bases). Trimming stripped 4 bases from V and 2 bases from J, with 14 bases between. Germline CDR1 and CDR2: SGDLS and YYNGEE. This CDR3 is built from 15 residues. CDR3 nucleotides: TGTGCCAGCAGCCCGAGACAGTTCCCCACAGATACGCAGTATTTT. It specifies CASSPRQFPTDTQYF. Complete variable domain (other parts from reference TRBV9 and TRBJ2-3): DSGVTQTPKHLITATGQRVTLRCSPRSGDLSVYWYQQSLDQGLQFLIQYYNGEERAKGNILERFSAQQFPDLHSELNLSSLELGDSALYFCASSPRQFPTDTQYFGPGTRLTVL.

The chain recombines TRBV10-3 with TRBJ1-2; a weak D match, TRBD1 (6 bases). The CDR3 loop spans 15 amino acids. CDR1 and CDR2 from the germline V gene are ENHRY and SYGVKD. Trimming pared 2 bases from V and 3 bases from J, leaving 13 bases between. CDR3 DNA: TGTGCCATCAGTGAGGCCGGGACACCGTACTATGGCTACACCTTC. It specifies CAISEAGTPYYGYTF.

The V call is TRBV5-1, the J call TRBJ2-1; D possibly corresponds to TRBD2 (7 bases). The CDR3 length is 13 residues. Trimming removed 4 bases at V and 9 bases at J, with 14 bases between. Germline values: CDR1 SGHRS, CDR2 YFSETQ. CDR3 region: CASSVGGGTEQFF. CDR3 nucleotide sequence: TGCGCCAGCAGCGTCGGCGGGGGCACTGAGCAGTTCTTC.